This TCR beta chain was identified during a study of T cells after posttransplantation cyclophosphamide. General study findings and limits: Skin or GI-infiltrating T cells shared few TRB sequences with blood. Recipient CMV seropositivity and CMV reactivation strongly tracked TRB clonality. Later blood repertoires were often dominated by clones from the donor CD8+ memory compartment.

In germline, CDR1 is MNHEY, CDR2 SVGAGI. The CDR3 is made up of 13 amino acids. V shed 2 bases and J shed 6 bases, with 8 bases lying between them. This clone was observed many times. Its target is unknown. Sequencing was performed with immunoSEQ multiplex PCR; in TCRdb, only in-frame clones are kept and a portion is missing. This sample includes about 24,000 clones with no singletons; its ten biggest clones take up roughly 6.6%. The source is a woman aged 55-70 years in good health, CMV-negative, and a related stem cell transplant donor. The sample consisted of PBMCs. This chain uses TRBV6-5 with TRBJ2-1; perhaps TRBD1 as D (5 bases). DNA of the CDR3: TGTGCCAGCAGTTACGGCAGGGTCAATGAGCAGTTCTTC. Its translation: CASSYGRVNEQFF.